The 9 T cell receptor beta chains presented below share a single source sample, sequenced in a study of CXCR3-negative and CXCR3-positive naive CD8 T cells. It was by 5' RACE with UMI labels that the TRB cDNA libraries were prepared. TCRdb reanalyzed the 5' RACE reads, giving one entry per CDR3 protein sequence and no DNA. This sample's table reports roughly 48,000 distinct CDR3 sequences. The sequencing sample was made of memory CD8+ T cells from blood. The receptor set was obtained from a human donor in good health. Some clones in this sample may be carry-over from other donors' samples.

V and J are TRBV14 and TRBJ2-7; TCRdb reports TRBD2, a call that lacks DNA to check it against. The CDR3 runs to 15 residues. Germline CDR1 is SGHDN and CDR2 is FVKESK. The CDR3 is CASSQGTHRTYEQYF.

J is TRBJ2-7 and V is TRBV7-8. Germline CDR1 reads SGHVS; CDR2 reads FQNEAQ. This CDR3 is 13 amino acids long. The CDR3 loop reads CASSLDPYYEQYF.

V is TRBV2 and J is TRBJ2-1. CDR1 is SNHLY and CDR2 is FYNNEI in the germline V gene. The CDR3 contains 16 residues. The CDR3 loop is CASISTLATRYNEQFF.

By frequency, this clonotype registers medium-sized. CDR3 in amino acids: CASSRRGNQPQHF. J is TRBJ1-5 and V is TRBV14. CDR3 length: 13 residues. The germline gives CDR1 SGHDN, CDR2 FVKESK. Drawing the rest from reference TRBV14 and TRBJ1-5, the complete variable domain is EAGVTQFPSHSVIEKGQTVTLRCDPISGHDNLYWYRRVMGKEIKFLLHFVKESKQDESGMPNNRFLAERTGGTYSTLKVQPAELEDSGVYFCASSRRGNQPQHFGDGTRLSIL.

The chain combines TRBV28 with TRBJ2-7; TCRdb outputs TRBD2, but without DNA this stays unchecked. The CDR3 contains 15 residues. In germline, CDR1 is MDHEN, CDR2 SYDVKM. The CDR3 sequence: CASSPRLAGGLEQYF.

The chain carries TRBV29-1 and TRBJ2-7; TCRdb's D call, TRBD1, is unchecked because there is no DNA. This CDR3 spans 13 amino acids. Per the germline V gene, CDR1 is SQVTM and CDR2 is ANQGSEA. CDR3 protein: CSVVQGPAYEQYF.

This chain uses TRBV27 with TRBJ2-1; TCRdb indicates TRBD1, and absent DNA this call remains unverified. The CDR3 length is 15 residues. Germline V lookup: CDR1 MNHEY, CDR2 SMNVEV (reference sequence). CDR3 region: CASSLRGDRGYEQFF.

The CDR3 spells CASNLSGGLEETQYF. The rearrangement joins TRBV28 to TRBJ2-5; as DNA is missing, the TRBD2 call by TCRdb cannot be tested. The CDR3 loop spans 15 amino acids. Germline V gene lookup returns CDR1 MDHEN and CDR2 SYDVKM.

V and J are TRBV4-3 and TRBJ1-1. Germline-derived CDR1 and CDR2 are LGHNA and YSLEER. The CDR3 has 13 residues. CDR3 region: CASSRSRYTEAFF.